The 31 T cell receptor beta chains given below trace back to one sample, sequenced in a study of T cell responses to AZD1222 COVID-19 vaccine. Using immunoSEQ multiplex PCR, the repertoire was profiled, and TCRdb retains in-frame clones only, with some absent. Of 80,000 to 90,000 clones in the sample, approximately 89% were seen once. The sequencing used peripheral blood, collected on day 0 of AZD1222 vaccination. These receptors came from an adult in good health.

This rearrangement joins TRBV5-8 to TRBJ2-2; TRBD2 might be the D (6 bases). Germline V gives CDR1 SGHTS, CDR2 YDEGEE. The CDR3 is 17 amino acids. With 0 bases removed from V and 0 bases from J, the gap between germline ends came to 12 bases. CDR3: CASSLGIIAANTGELFF. The CDR3 DNA reads TGTGCCAGCAGCTTGGGGATCATAGCGGCGAACACCGGGGAGCTGTTTTTT.

The chain employs TRBV24-1 and TRBJ2-7; D is uncertain. Trimming took 5 bases from V and 3 from J, leaving 7 bases between them. The CDR3 runs to 12 residues. CDR1 and CDR2 from the germline V gene are KGHDR and SFDVKD. In DNA form, the CDR3 reads TGTGCCACCAGTGGCCAGGTCTACGAGCAGTACTTC. Translated, it gives CATSGQVYEQYF.

V gene TRBV18 combines with J gene TRBJ1-5; D remains unclear. The germline V gene has CDR1 KGHSH and CDR2 LQKENI. Trimming took off 2 bases at V and 5 bases at J, with 7 bases between the two ends. This CDR3 region has 13 residues. CDR3 sequence (DNA): TGTGCCAGCTCACCATACAACGATCAGCCCCAGCATTTT. It translates to CASSPYNDQPQHF.

V usage is TRBV30 and J usage is TRBJ1-1; no firm D call. Germline values: CDR1 GTSNPN, CDR2 SVGIG (reference sequence). The CDR3 loop spans 16 amino acids. The V gene lost 4 bases and the J gene lost 1 base, with 19 bases spanning the gap. The CDR3, as DNA: TGTGCCTGGAATATACGATCGGGATCGCGGAACACTGAAGCTTTCTTT. The encoded protein is CAWNIRSGSRNTEAFF. Together with reference TRBV30 and TRBJ1-1, the CDR3 gives the full variable domain: SQTIHQWPATLVQPVGSPLSLECTVEGTSNPNLYWYRQAAGRGLQLLFYSVGIGQISSEVPQNLSASRPQDRQFILSSKKLLLSDSGFYLCAWNIRSGSRNTEAFFGQGTRLTVV.

The J gene is TRBJ2-1, the V gene TRBV29-1, with unresolved D. Per the germline V gene, CDR1 is SQVTM and CDR2 is ANQGSEA. V was pared by 5 bases and J by 2 bases, with 7 bases between. The CDR3 totals 12 residues. The CDR3 sequence: CSVRETYNEQFF. CDR3 coding DNA: TGCAGCGTTCGCGAAACCTACAATGAGCAGTTCTTC.

The chain combines TRBV19 with TRBJ1-6; 7 positions match TRBD1. V lost 7 bases, J lost 6 bases, and 9 bases stayed unmatched. This CDR3 has 15 residues. Germline CDR1 and CDR2: LNHDA and SQIVND (reference sequence). CDR3 DNA sequence: TGTGCCAGTAAGAGCGGACAGGAGCTTAATTCACCCCTCCACTTT. Its translation: CASKSGQELNSPLHF.

This chain uses TRBV6-5 with TRBJ2-1, with D possibly being TRBD1 or TRBD2 (7 bases each). Trimming left V 1 base short and J 7 bases short, with 14 bases between. Germline CDR1 reads MNHEY; CDR2 reads SVGAGI. The CDR3 consists of 15 residues. In DNA, the CDR3 is TGTGCCAGCAGTTACTTGGCAGGGGGGGAGAATGAGCAGTTCTTC. Its translation is CASSYLAGGENEQFF.

The rearrangement links TRBV10-2 to TRBJ2-2; no firm D call. The length of the CDR3 is 12 residues. V was cut by 8 bases and J by 6 bases, with 10 bases left in between. Per the germline V gene, CDR1 is WSHSY and CDR2 is SAAADI. The CDR3 DNA reads TGCGCCAGCTCACCGTCGTCCGGGGAGCTGTTTTTT. It translates to CASSPSSGELFF.

On this clone: Germline is not matched at one junction end, which may reflect a read error. The genes are TRBV30 and TRBJ1-5, with D possibly being TRBD1 (5 bases). Looked up from germline, CDR1 is GTSNPN and CDR2 is SVGIG (reference sequence). CDR3 length equals 15 residues. The chain's CDR3 is CAWGVGVGTNQPQHF. CDR3 nucleotide sequence: TGTGCCTGGGGTGTGGGTGTTGGGACCAATCAGCCCCAGCATTTT.

This clone has only one observation. The chain joins TRBV6-6 to TRBJ1-5, with 9 nucleotides matching TRBD1. The CDR3 runs to 14 residues. Germline V gene data show CDR1 as MNHNY and CDR2 as SVGAGI (reference sequence). The ends lost 2 bases at V and 6 bases at J; junction bases unmatched: 2. The CDR3, as DNA: TGTGCCAGCAGTTACGGACAGGGGAGTCAGCCCCAGCATTTT. Protein sequence: CASSYGQGSQPQHF.

The rearrangement links TRBV15 to TRBJ2-3; 8 nucleotides agree with TRBD2. V lost 2 bases to trimming and J lost 3 bases; unmatched junction nucleotides: 13. The CDR3 is made up of 18 amino acids. The germline CDR1 and CDR2 sequences are LNHNV and YYDKDF (reference sequence). The CDR3 region is CATSRKQVAGLTTDTQYF. CDR3 bases: TGTGCCACCAGCAGAAAGCAAGTAGCGGGGCTAACAACAGATACGCAGTATTTT.

This sequence joins TRBV6-5 and TRBJ2-3, with 7 bases aligning to TRBD1. From germline, CDR1 is MNHEY and CDR2 SVGAGI. This CDR3 region has 14 residues. The ends lost 6 bases at V and 0 bases at J; junction bases unmatched: 3. The CDR3 nucleotides are TGTGCCAGCAGCCCGACAGGGAGCACAGATACGCAGTATTTT. Translating it yields CASSPTGSTDTQYF.

This clone was seen a few times. The genes are TRBV4-3 and TRBJ1-1; 8 bases map to TRBD1. The CDR3 is 14 amino acids. From germline, CDR1 is LGHNA and CDR2 YSLEER. With 4 bases clipped from V and 4 bases from J, the junction kept 5 bases outside the gene matches. The DNA for the CDR3 is TGCGCCAGCAGCCCCGGACAGGGCGGCACTGAAGCTTTCTTT. This sequence encodes CASSPGQGGTEAFF.

The chain couples TRBV6-5 to TRBJ1-2; D is unclear. Germline V CDR1 and CDR2: MNHEY, SVGAGI. The V and J ends lost 0 bases and 7 bases respectively, with 12 bases between them. This CDR3 comprises 14 residues. DNA of the CDR3: TGTGCCAGCAGTTACTCTGACCGGTTCGCTGGCTACACCTTC. Translating it yields CASSYSDRFAGYTF.

CDR3 nucleotide sequence: TGTGCCAGCTCACCAACAGGGGGGGGCGAGCAGTACTTC. Amino acids: CASSPTGGGEQYF. This chain links TRBV18 with TRBJ2-7; D possibly corresponds to TRBD1 (8 bases). Trimming left V 2 bases short and J 6 bases short, with 11 bases between. The CDR3 has 13 residues. Germline CDR1 and CDR2: KGHSH and LQKENI.

This clone was found once. This chain uses TRBV25-1 with TRBJ2-5; tentative D call: TRBD1 (7 bases). The CDR3 spans 15 residues. The ends were cut back, 2 bases at V and 1 base at J, with 11 bases in the middle. The germline CDR1 and CDR2 sequences are MGHDK and SYGVNS. DNA for the CDR3: TGTGCCAGCAGTGAAGGGGGGACAGCCCAAGAGACCCAGTACTTC. Its translation: CASSEGGTAQETQYF.

This clone came up once. The V call is TRBV5-1, the J call TRBJ2-1; 8 nucleotides agree with TRBD1. The germline CDR1 and CDR2 sequences are SGHRS and YFSETQ. CDR3 length: 17 residues. V lost 4 bases to trimming and J lost 6 bases; unmatched junction nucleotides: 15. This CDR3 is CASSPYLSGGAANEQFF. The CDR3 DNA sequence: TGCGCCAGCAGCCCTTATCTATCAGGGGGCGCGGCCAATGAGCAGTTCTTC.

The rearrangement joins TRBV6-5 to TRBJ2-3; D is uncertain. CDR3 length: 14 amino acids. Germline assignment: CDR1 MNHEY and CDR2 SVGAGI. The V end was cut by 2 bases, the J end by 2 bases, with 8 bases between. The CDR3 sequence: CASSYGSFTDTQYF. Here the CDR3 DNA reads TGTGCCAGCAGTTACGGGTCTTTCACAGATACGCAGTATTTT.

The chain has TRBV11-2 and TRBJ1-5, with D tentatively TRBD1 (5 bases). V lost 1 base to trimming and J lost 5 bases, with 6 bases between them. CDR1 SGHAT and CDR2 FQNNGV come from the germline V gene. This CDR3 contains 13 residues. The CDR3 DNA sequence: TGTGCCAGCAGCTTAGTGGGGGATCAGCCCCAGCATTTT. It is translated as CASSLVGDQPQHF.

This clone appeared a few times. This chain joins TRBV30 and TRBJ2-2; TRBD2 matches 9 bases. From germline, CDR1 is GTSNPN and CDR2 SVGIG (reference sequence). This CDR3 is built from 15 residues. The V gene end was trimmed by 3 bases and the J gene end by 0 bases; junction bases not matched to a gene: 2. The CDR3 region has the DNA TGTGCCTGGAGGGCTAGCGGGGCGAACACCGGGGAGCTGTTTTTT. It codes for CAWRASGANTGELFF.

This chain joins TRBV6-4 and TRBJ1-2; TRBD1 agrees at 8 bases. This CDR3 is built from 12 residues. The V gene's germline CDR1 is MRHNA and CDR2 SNTAGT. The trim removed 8 bases at V and 7 bases at J, leaving 6 bases unmatched. CDR3 bases: TGTGCCAGCTCCACCGGACAGGGTGGCTACACCTTC. Its protein product is CASSTGQGGYTF.

The V gene is TRBV15, the J gene TRBJ1-1, with 11 bases identical to TRBD1. CDR1 and CDR2 from the germline V gene are LNHNV and YYDKDF (reference sequence). The CDR3 extends over 14 amino acids. V lost 3 bases, J lost 4 bases, and 1 base stayed unmatched. The CDR3 here is CATSRDRGPTEAFF. In nucleotides, the CDR3 is TGTGCCACCAGCAGGGACAGGGGGCCCACTGAAGCTTTCTTT.

V gene TRBV5-1 combines with J gene TRBJ2-7, with 7 bases aligning to TRBD2. Trimming removed 0 bases from V and 1 base from J; junction bases left unmatched: 7. CDR1 is SGHRS and CDR2 is YFSETQ in the germline V gene. The CDR3 runs 16 residues. The CDR3 spells CASSLAPSGLSYEQYF. CDR3 DNA sequence: TGCGCCAGCAGCTTGGCTCCTAGCGGCCTTTCCTACGAGCAGTACTTC. Based on the CDR3 plus reference TRBV5-1 and TRBJ2-7, the full variable domain is KAGVTQTPRYLIKTRGQQVTLSCSPISGHRSVSWYQQTPGQGLQFLFEYFSETQRNKGNFPGRFSGRQFSNSRSEMNVSTLELGDSALYLCASSLAPSGLSYEQYFGPGTRLTVT.

This clone was observed once. The chain is built from TRBV19 and TRBJ2-7; 7 nucleotides align to TRBD1. Germline assignment: CDR1 LNHDA and CDR2 SQIVND (reference sequence). This CDR3 is built from 14 residues. The V segment lost 6 bases and the J segment 3 bases; nucleotides outside the gene matches: 8. The CDR3 nucleotides read TGTGCCAGTAGCCTCAGGGGACAGCACTACGAGCAGTACTTC. It translates to CASSLRGQHYEQYF.

J is TRBJ1-1 and V is TRBV3-1 (or the pseudogene TRBV3-2); 7 bases agree with TRBD1. Germline V gene sequence: CDR1 LGHDT, CDR2 YNNKEL (reference sequence). The CDR3 extends over 13 amino acids. Losses at the gene ends were 6 bases for V and 6 bases for J; bases not matched to a gene: 7. The DNA of the CDR3 is TGTGCCAGCAGTTTACGACAGGGCCCTGAAGCTTTCTTT. Protein product: CASSLRQGPEAFF.

The chain has TRBV3-1 (or the pseudogene TRBV3-2) and TRBJ1-3; D is unresolved. Germline CDR1 LGHDT, CDR2 YNNKEL (reference sequence). V was clipped by 0 bases and J by 4 bases, with 1 base between them. This CDR3 contains 12 residues. CDR3 sequence reads: CASSQEGNTIYF. The CDR3, as DNA: TGTGCCAGCAGCCAAGAAGGAAACACCATATATTTT.

The J gene is TRBJ1-6, the V gene TRBV3-1 (or the pseudogene TRBV3-2); 11 bases are a match to TRBD1. V lost 4 bases to trimming and J lost 10 bases; unmatched junction nucleotides: 3. CDR3 size: 14 residues. Looked up from germline, CDR1 is LGHDT and CDR2 is YNNKEL (reference sequence). CDR3 bases: TGTGCCAGCAGCCTTGGACAGGGGGCCTCACCCCTCCACTTT. Protein sequence: CASSLGQGASPLHF.

The J gene is TRBJ2-3, the V gene TRBV12-5; D is possibly TRBD2 (5 bases). The ends were cut back, 5 bases at V and 5 bases at J, with 11 bases in the middle. The germline gives CDR1 LGHNT, CDR2 FRNRAP. CDR3 length: 13 amino acids. The CDR3 spells CASGTTGIDTQYF. The CDR3 DNA reads as TGTGCTAGTGGTACCACGGGGATAGATACGCAGTATTTT.

V and J are TRBV5-1 and TRBJ1-1; D is unresolved. V was pared by 0 bases and J by 0 bases, with 9 bases between. CDR1 is SGHRS and CDR2 is YFSETQ in the germline V gene. The CDR3 length is 15 residues. CDR3 sequence: CASSLDGTLNTEAFF. CDR3 nucleotides: TGCGCCAGCAGCTTGGACGGCACGCTGAACACTGAAGCTTTCTTT.

This chain uses TRBV27 with TRBJ1-2; D is undetermined. Trimming stripped 6 bases from V and 4 bases from J, with 12 bases between. The CDR3 runs 13 residues. Germline CDR1 and CDR2: MNHEY and SMNVEV (reference sequence). CDR3 region: CASRLPGSYGYTF. The DNA of the CDR3 is TGTGCCAGCAGACTCCCCGGTTCCTATGGCTACACCTTC.

This clone was recorded once. The chain has TRBV27 and TRBJ1-5; D possibly corresponds to TRBD1 (5 bases). V gave up 1 base and J gave up 0 bases, with 10 bases separating them. Germline lookup yields CDR1 MNHEY and CDR2 SMNVEV (reference sequence). The CDR3 is 16 residues long. In DNA form, the CDR3 reads TGTGCCAGCAGTTTATTGGGGACCTCTAGCAATCAGCCCCAGCATTTT. This codes for CASSLLGTSSNQPQHF.